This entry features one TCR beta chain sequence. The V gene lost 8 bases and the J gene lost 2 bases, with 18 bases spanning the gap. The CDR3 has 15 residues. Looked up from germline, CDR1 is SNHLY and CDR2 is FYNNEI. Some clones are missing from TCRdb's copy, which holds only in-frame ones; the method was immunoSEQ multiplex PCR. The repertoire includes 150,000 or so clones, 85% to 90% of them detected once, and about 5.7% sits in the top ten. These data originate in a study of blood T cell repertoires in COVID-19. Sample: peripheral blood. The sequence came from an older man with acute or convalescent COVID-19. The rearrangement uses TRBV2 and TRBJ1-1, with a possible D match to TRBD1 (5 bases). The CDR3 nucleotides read TGTGCCAGCCTGCGCGAAAGAAGGGGTAACACTGAAGCTTTCTTT. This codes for CASLRERRGNTEAFF.